This T cell receptor beta chain stems from a study of T cells expressing NK-cell markers. Template switching by 5'RACE with UMIs generated the TCR beta cDNA. TCRdb reprocessed the 5' RACE reads and keeps a single row for each CDR3 protein, giving no DNA. The specimen's table records about 180,000 distinct CDR3 sequences. The CDR3 covers 14 residues. The chain has TRBV12-3 or TRBV12-4 and TRBJ2-5; with no DNA, the TCRdb D assignment of TRBD2 cannot be verified. The receptor was derived from a man aged 18-69 years in good health. The material sequenced was blood T cells: a sorted CD56 or NKG2C T cell subset, CD4+ or CD8+ T cells, or bulk PBMC T cells (not recorded which). The CDR3 protein is CASSSALEQETQYF.